This passage covers 32 T cell receptor beta chains from one sample sequenced in a study of blood T cell repertoires in COVID-19. The method was immunoSEQ multiplex PCR; TCRdb's version includes in-frame clones alone and lacks a portion of them. Of some 360,000 clones listed, roughly 90% are singletons. The sequenced material came from PBMCs or T cells enriched from blood (not recorded which). The receptors stem from a woman aged 25-40 years who had been exposed to COVID-19.

The chain employs TRBV5-1 and TRBJ2-3, with 8 nucleotides matching TRBD1. Germline CDR1 SGHRS, CDR2 YFSETQ. The CDR3 length is 14 residues. The V and J ends lost 4 bases and 4 bases, in that order; junction bases with no gene match: 5. The CDR3 protein is CASSPTGVADTQYF. CDR3 in DNA: TGCGCCAGCAGCCCGACAGGGGTAGCAGATACGCAGTATTTT.

V and J are TRBV28 and TRBJ2-5; D not resolved. Looked up from germline, CDR1 is MDHEN and CDR2 is SYDVKM. The CDR3 sequence is 13 residues long. The ends were cut back, 9 bases at V and 3 bases at J, with 14 bases in the middle. Here the CDR3 DNA reads TGTGCCAGTCTCGGCGGAGTAAAAGAGACCCAGTACTTC. Protein: CASLGGVKETQYF.

This CDR3 is CASSAWTGTYEQYF. In DNA, the CDR3 is TGTGCCAGCAGTGCTTGGACAGGGACCTACGAGCAGTACTTC. This rearrangement joins TRBV2 to TRBJ2-7; 8 bases fit TRBD1. V lost 4 bases and J lost 2; bases outside the gene matches: 4. The CDR3 sequence is 14 residues long. The V gene's germline CDR1 is SNHLY and CDR2 FYNNEI.

Here the CDR3 DNA reads TGCGCCAGCAGCTCTGGACAAGTCAGCGAGACCCAGTACTTC. It encodes CASSSGQVSETQYF. This chain links TRBV5-1 with TRBJ2-5; D might be TRBD1 (5 bases). V lost 3 bases to trimming and J lost 5 bases, with 14 bases between them. This CDR3 region has 14 residues. Per the germline V gene, CDR1 is SGHRS and CDR2 is YFSETQ.

The genes are TRBV30 and TRBJ1-1; a weak D match, TRBD1 (5 bases). Deletions cut 3 bases from V and 0 bases from J, with 14 bases between. Germline V CDR1 and CDR2: GTSNPN, SVGIG (reference sequence). The CDR3 covers 15 residues. The CDR3 DNA is TGTGCCTGGAGGCCAGGGATTATAATGAACACTGAAGCTTTCTTT. This sequence encodes CAWRPGIIMNTEAFF.

The chain uses TRBV3-1 (or the pseudogene TRBV3-2) and TRBJ2-4; D gene ambiguous. The CDR3 extends over 15 amino acids. The V gene lost 4 bases and the J gene lost 3 bases, with 13 bases spanning the gap. Per germline, CDR1 LGHDT and CDR2 YNNKEL (reference sequence). CDR3 region: CASSPPRGVKNIQYF. The CDR3 DNA reads TGTGCCAGCAGCCCCCCCCGCGGCGTCAAAAACATTCAGTACTTC.

This chain links TRBV5-5 with TRBJ2-1, with 9 bases matching TRBD1. Germline V gene sequence: CDR1 SGHKS, CDR2 YYEKEE (reference sequence). V gave up 4 bases and J gave up 5 bases; unmatched junction bases: 7. The CDR3 length is 15 residues. The CDR3 coding sequence is TGTGCCAGCAGCCCGGGCGGGACAGGGAACAATGAGCAGTTCTTC. This encodes CASSPGGTGNNEQFF.

The chain recombines TRBV28 with TRBJ2-7; weak D call: TRBD2 (6 bases). V lost 6 bases and J lost 6, with 18 bases in between. The CDR3 runs to 14 residues. CDR1 and CDR2 (germline): MDHEN, SYDVKM. CDR3 coding DNA: TGTGCCAGCAGCTTGGAAGGGAGGTCTGGCGAGCAGTACTTC. Its protein is CASSLEGRSGEQYF. Full variable domain (rest looked up from reference TRBV28 and TRBJ2-7): DVKVTQSSRYLVKRTGEKVFLECVQDMDHENMFWYRQDPGLGLRLIYFSYDVKMKEKGDIPEGYSVSREKKERFSLILESASTNQTSMYLCASSLEGRSGEQYFGPGTRLTVT.

This clone was detected only once. The V and J genes are TRBV7-2 and TRBJ1-4; D is unclear. V dropped 4 bases and J dropped 0 bases, with 9 bases sitting between them. Germline CDR1 SGHTA, CDR2 FQGNSA. The CDR3 has 15 residues. Here the CDR3 reads CASSSQKATNEKLFF. The CDR3 DNA sequence: TGTGCCAGCAGCTCACAGAAAGCAACTAATGAAAAACTGTTTTTT.

The chain uses TRBV3-1 (or the pseudogene TRBV3-2) and TRBJ1-4, with a tentative D call TRBD1 (5 bases). V dropped 2 bases and J dropped 8 bases, with 15 bases sitting between them. This CDR3 is 15 amino acids long. CDR1 is LGHDT, CDR2 YNNKEL, per germline (reference sequence). CDR3: CASSQTTGGDEKLFF. As DNA, the CDR3 is TGTGCCAGCAGCCAAACGACGGGGGGTGACGAAAAACTGTTTTTT.

The V gene is TRBV20-1, the J gene TRBJ1-1; D gene uncertain. CDR3 size: 16 residues. The germline V and J ends were trimmed by 3 bases and 4 bases, with 21 bases remaining between them. Germline V gene lookup returns CDR1 DFQATT and CDR2 SNEGSKA (reference sequence). CDR3 sequence: CSASRGLPGEGTEAFF. The CDR3, as DNA: TGCAGTGCTAGTAGAGGACTCCCCGGAGAGGGCACTGAAGCTTTCTTT.

This chain uses TRBV5-6 with TRBJ2-3, with 7 bases aligning to TRBD1. The J segment lost 5 bases and the V segment lost 0 bases, leaving 9 bases of the junction unmatched. Germline V gene lookup returns CDR1 SGHDT and CDR2 YYEEEE. The CDR3 contains 16 residues. The CDR3 region is CASSLGTFAGGDTQYF. CDR3 DNA sequence: TGTGCCAGCAGCTTGGGGACTTTCGCAGGGGGAGATACGCAGTATTTT.

This clone was counted between two and nine times. The CDR3 loop is CASSFGEAYGYTF. The DNA for the CDR3 is TGTGCCAGCAGTTTCGGGGAGGCCTATGGCTACACCTTC. This chain joins TRBV12-3 or TRBV12-4 and TRBJ1-2; D is undetermined. V was clipped by 3 bases and J by 4 bases, with 9 bases between them. This CDR3 has 13 residues.

As concerns this clone: Sequence at one end of the junction differs from germline and may be a read error. The CDR3 sequence: CASSESLRGQGGPF. The DNA for the CDR3 is TGTGCCAGCAGTGAAAGTTTAAGGGGACAGGGCGGACCCTTC. The rearrangement links TRBV2 to TRBJ2-7, with 9 positions matching TRBD1. The CDR3 is made up of 14 amino acids. Per germline, CDR1 SNHLY and CDR2 FYNNEI.

The V gene is TRBV19, the J gene TRBJ2-5; D may be TRBD2 (6 bases). Germline CDR1 is LNHDA and CDR2 is SQIVND (reference sequence). This CDR3 contains 19 residues. V lost 0 bases and J lost 7, with 27 bases in between. CDR3 amino acids: CASSIDHGVAEYSKGTQYF. The CDR3, as DNA: TGTGCCAGTAGTATAGATCACGGGGTAGCGGAATACTCCAAAGGGACCCAGTACTTC.

V usage is TRBV5-1 and J usage is TRBJ1-1; 7 nucleotides agree with TRBD1. Trimming cost V 4 bases and J 5 bases; bases outside gene matches: 8. CDR1 is SGHRS, CDR2 YFSETQ, per germline. The CDR3 spans 14 residues. The CDR3 is CASSVRQGGTEAFF. For the CDR3, the DNA is TGCGCCAGCAGCGTCCGACAGGGCGGGACTGAAGCTTTCTTT.

The rearrangement uses TRBV4-1 and TRBJ2-5; D is perhaps TRBD2 (5 bases). This CDR3 is 14 amino acids long. Looked up from germline, CDR1 is MGHRA and CDR2 is YSYEKL. V was pared by 0 bases and J by 2 bases, with 7 bases between. CDR3 residues: CASSQEQRQETQYF. Written as DNA, the CDR3 is TGCGCCAGCAGCCAAGAGCAGCGGCAAGAGACCCAGTACTTC.

The chain employs TRBV19 and TRBJ1-4; possible D gene TRBD1, 6 bases. The CDR3 consists of 15 residues. Germline V gene data show CDR1 as LNHDA and CDR2 as SQIVND (reference sequence). V lost 9 bases and J 0 bases, leaving 14 bases between the germline ends. The CDR3 reads CASMAGTPTNEKLFF. As DNA, the CDR3 is TGTGCCAGCATGGCCGGGACACCAACTAATGAAAAACTGTTTTTT.

The chain joins TRBV27 to TRBJ2-1, with 11 bases fitting TRBD2. Looked up from germline, CDR1 is MNHEY and CDR2 is SMNVEV (reference sequence). The CDR3 is 17 residues long. J was trimmed by 7 bases and V by 2 bases; bases with no gene match: 10. The CDR3 nucleotides read TGTGCCAGCAGTTTACCCCAACTAGCGGGAGTCATGAATGAGCAGTTCTTC. Amino acids: CASSLPQLAGVMNEQFF.

The chain recombines TRBV7-6 with TRBJ1-2; a weak D match, TRBD1 (5 bases). V lost 0 bases and J lost 3, with 11 bases in between. The length of the CDR3 is 15 residues. Germline CDR1 SGHVS, CDR2 FNYEAQ. The CDR3 DNA sequence: TGTGCCAGCAGCTTAGCGCTTGGGGACTACTATGGCTACACCTTC. It codes for CASSLALGDYYGYTF.

The V call is TRBV9, the J call TRBJ2-5; TRBD1 is a possible D gene (6 bases). Deletions cut 0 bases from V and 0 bases from J, with 12 bases between. Looked up from germline, CDR1 is SGDLS and CDR2 is YYNGEE. The CDR3 loop spans 16 amino acids. The CDR3 nucleotides read TGTGCCAGCAGCGTAGGGGCAGGGGCTAACCAAGAGACCCAGTACTTC. Translation: CASSVGAGANQETQYF. The full variable domain, its missing parts supplied by reference TRBV9 and TRBJ2-5, is DSGVTQTPKHLITATGQRVTLRCSPRSGDLSVYWYQQSLDQGLQFLIQYYNGEERAKGNILERFSAQQFPDLHSELNLSSLELGDSALYFCASSVGAGANQETQYFGPGTRLLVL.

This clone was seen once. The genes are TRBV3-1 (or the pseudogene TRBV3-2) and TRBJ1-5; TRBD1 matches 7 bases. The ends lost 2 bases at V and 4 bases at J; junction bases unmatched: 5. The CDR3 has 15 amino acids. Germline V CDR1 and CDR2: LGHDT, YNNKEL (reference sequence). CDR3 amino acids: CASSQRGTVNQPQHF. Written as DNA, the CDR3 is TGTGCCAGCAGCCAAAGGGGGACAGTAAATCAGCCCCAGCATTTT.

This clone was observed once. The chain joins TRBV27 to TRBJ2-7; possible D gene TRBD1, 5 bases. CDR1 is MNHEY, CDR2 SMNVEV, per germline (reference sequence). Trimming took 3 bases from V and 0 from J, leaving 9 bases between them. The CDR3 has 14 residues. This chain's CDR3 is CASSFGQGSYEQYF. CDR3 bases: TGTGCCAGCAGTTTTGGGCAGGGCTCCTACGAGCAGTACTTC.

The chain carries TRBV7-6 and TRBJ2-7; 7 bases are a match to TRBD2. The CDR3 is 15 amino acids. Germline trimming cut 5 bases from V and 9 bases from J; bases unmatched to any gene: 16. CDR1 and CDR2 (germline): SGHVS, FNYEAQ. The CDR3 is CASSEGSIRDYAQYF. CDR3 nucleotide sequence: TGTGCCAGCAGCGAAGGGAGTATTAGGGACTATGCGCAGTACTTC.

The rearrangement joins TRBV11-2 to TRBJ2-1, with 8 bases lining up with TRBD1. This CDR3 has 15 residues. V was clipped by 4 bases and J by 8 bases; unmatched bases: 10. CDR1 is SGHAT, CDR2 FQNNGV, per germline. The CDR3 loop reads CASSSTGGRGHEQFF. The CDR3, as DNA: TGTGCCAGCAGCTCAACAGGGGGGAGAGGTCATGAGCAGTTCTTC. The full variable domain, with the rest looked up from reference TRBV11-2 and TRBJ2-1, is EAGVAQSPRYKIIEKRQSVAFWCNPISGHATLYWYQQILGQGPKLLIQFQNNGVVDDSQLPKDRFSAERLKGVDSTLKIQPAKLEDSAVYLCASSSTGGRGHEQFFGPGTRLTVL.

This clone was seen once. V is TRBV28 and J is TRBJ2-1; TRBD1 aligns across 11 bases. The CDR3 contains 15 residues. The germline V gene has CDR1 MDHEN and CDR2 SYDVKM. With 10 bases clipped from V and 9 bases from J, the junction kept 14 bases outside the gene matches. CDR3 nucleotides: TGTGCCACCACGCCCGGGACAGGGGGTAGTAGTGAGCAGTTCTTC. Its translation: CATTPGTGGSSEQFF.

V and J are TRBV19 and TRBJ1-4; D may be TRBD1 (5 bases). The germline V gene has CDR1 LNHDA and CDR2 SQIVND (reference sequence). CDR3 length equals 14 residues. V lost 3 bases and J lost 8, with 13 bases in between. The CDR3: CASSIGPKGEKLFF. CDR3 bases: TGTGCCAGTAGTATCGGGCCCAAGGGGGAAAAACTGTTTTTT.

The chain is built from TRBV12-5 and TRBJ2-5, with D tentatively TRBD2 (6 bases). From germline, CDR1 is LGHNT and CDR2 FRNRAP. The germline V and J ends were trimmed by 6 bases and 2 bases, with 13 bases remaining between them. The CDR3 runs to 14 residues. The CDR3 is CASGGSEGQETQYF. The CDR3 bases are TGTGCTAGTGGGGGGTCGGAGGGGCAAGAGACCCAGTACTTC.

The chain carries TRBV10-1 and TRBJ2-3; D unclear. Trimming took off 5 bases at V and 6 bases at J, with 6 bases between the two ends. CDR1 is WNHNN and CDR2 is SYGVQD in the germline V gene (reference sequence). The CDR3 extends over 11 amino acids. For the CDR3, the DNA is TGCGCCAGCAGTTTTATGGATACGCAGTATTTT. This sequence encodes CASSFMDTQYF.

V usage is TRBV7-6 and J usage is TRBJ2-2; D possibly corresponds to TRBD1 (6 bases). The CDR3 totals 14 residues. Trimming left V 4 bases short and J 1 base short, with 7 bases between. Germline CDR1 is SGHVS and CDR2 is FNYEAQ. CDR3 sequence (DNA): TGTGCCAGCAGCTCGACAGGGAACACCGGGGAGCTGTTTTTT. Residues: CASSSTGNTGELFF.

The chain carries TRBV25-1 and TRBJ1-1, with D tentatively TRBD1 (6 bases). This CDR3 has 13 amino acids. Deletions cut 5 bases from V and 4 bases from J, with 11 bases between. CDR1 is MGHDK, CDR2 SYGVNS, per germline. The CDR3 nucleotides are TGTGCCAGCAGTTCAGGGGTGGGCACTGAAGCTTTCTTT. Its translation: CASSSGVGTEAFF.

The chain links TRBV28 to TRBJ1-5; maybe TRBD1 (5 bases). Trimming stripped 8 bases from V and 6 bases from J, with 14 bases between. Per germline, CDR1 MDHEN and CDR2 SYDVKM. The CDR3 totals 13 residues. CDR3 sequence reads: CASVSGLGQPQHF. The CDR3 DNA reads as TGTGCCAGCGTTTCAGGGTTAGGTCAGCCCCAGCATTTT.